The clone carrying this TCR beta chain appeared a single time. The antigen remains undetermined. Using immunoSEQ multiplex PCR, the repertoire was profiled, and TCRdb retains in-frame clones only, with some absent. In the table there are some 140,000 clones, 70% to 90% of which are singletons. The source of the sample is a study of cytomegalovirus exposure and HLA in healthy donors. Overall study findings and caveats: It was reportedly the case that the classifier diagnosed cytomegalovirus status with high specificity and sensitivity.

This TCR was recovered from a man aged 18 to 30 in good health and CMV-seronegative. The sample consisted of PBMCs.

The chain's CDR3 is CASSLAPGQVRRHEQFF. In nucleotides, the CDR3 is TGTGCCAGCAGTTTAGCCCCCGGACAGGTTCGTCGCCATGAGCAGTTCTTC. V and J are TRBV27 and TRBJ2-1, with 7 bases fitting TRBD1. There are 17 residues in the CDR3. Per germline, CDR1 MNHEY and CDR2 SMNVEV (reference sequence). The J segment lost 8 bases and the V segment lost 2 bases, leaving 15 bases of the junction unmatched.